The present T cell receptor (beta chain) was sequenced within a study of cytomegalovirus exposure and HLA in healthy donors. The study ran its PCR with 60 Vbeta and 13 Jbeta primers. Some clones are missing from TCRdb's copy, which holds only in-frame ones; the method was immunoSEQ multiplex PCR. The sample shows roughly 72,000 clones, around 70% of them seen only once. There was no recording of CMV serostatus for this donor. The germline CDR1 and CDR2 sequences are MNHNS and SASEGT. The CDR3 has 14 residues. Unmatched junction bases numbered 9, after V lost 8 bases and J lost 8 bases. Study outcomes and limitations: Later on, an analysis found that several of the most significant clusters appeared to be linked to common viral pathogens, which included parvovirus B19. In an earlier analysis, in approximately 570 donors, most V segments appeared productive either ~90% or ~30% of the time.

This clone came up a few times. Its antigen remains unidentified. The rearrangement uses TRBV6-1 and TRBJ2-1; 10 nucleotides line up with TRBD1. The receptor comes from a human donor in good health. Sequencing was done on a sample of PBMCs. The CDR3 DNA reads TGTGCCAGCCGCTGGGGACAGGGGATCGATGAGCAGTTCTTC. Its translation: CASRWGQGIDEQFF.